This TCR beta chain was documented in a study of blood T cells in healthy people across ages. Study outcomes and limitations: When set beside aged donors, long-lived donors presented more naive CD4+ cells and higher diversity. Naive T cell percentage by flow cytometry tracked strongly with beta diversity.

Primers used in a second PCR of roughly 6 to 11 cycles were a sample-barcoded 5' primer and a J-beta primer mix. TCRdb called the 5' RACE reads again in MiXCR, with one record for every CDR3 protein. Among under 1,000,000 distinct CDR3 sequences, around 36% were seen once, and the ten largest hold 10% to 15%. CDR1 and CDR2 (germline): MDHEN, SYDVKM. This CDR3 is 12 amino acids long. V gave up 8 bases and J gave up 11 bases; unmatched junction bases: 8. Total RNA was isolated from each sample in quantities of at least 5 micrograms. As regards this clonotype: Its specificity is unknown.

The specimen was blood. The chain links TRBV28 to TRBJ1-1; 10 nucleotides match TRBD1. The sequence came from a man aged 18 to 35 in good health. The CDR3: CASGPEGQGAFF. Here the CDR3 DNA reads TGTGCCAGCGGCCCTGAGGGACAGGGGGCTTTCTTT.